The T cell receptor beta chain described here comes from a study of human CD8 memory T cell subsets (dated by TCRdb to 2020 to 2021). For context, the study as a whole: To assess how stem-like (TSTEM), progenitor exhausted-like (TPEX) and effector memory CD8+ T cell subsets are clonally related, the TCRbeta repertoires of these three subsets were compared. Six donors each provided TSTEM, TPEX and effector memory subsets, from which TCRbeta repertoires were obtained.

Peripheral blood mononuclear cells were isolated from healthy donor buffy coats by density gradient separation. In the study, total CD8+ T cells were enriched by negative magnetic separation with EasySep or MojoSort CD8+ T cell isolation kits. An RNeasy Mini Kit was used to extract total RNA from duplicate vials of some 160,000 sorted CD8+ T cells per subset. The PBMCs were used fresh or after being cryopreserved in fetal bovine serum with 10% DMSO. CD8+ T cell subsets were sorted to purity by fluorescence-activated cell sorting on a FACSAria III. A Human TCR Profiling Kit was used to prepare UMI-labeled 5' RACE TCRbeta libraries. Every TCRbeta library was prepared in parallel, with the same number of PCR cycles used for all of the libraries. The authors' pipeline ran thus. Between 3,000 and 18,000 functional CDR3beta clonotypes were contained in each TCRbeta library. MIGEC 1.2.9 handled UMI extraction and consensus assembly, with a minimum of three reads required per UMI. MiXCR 3.0.3 was used to extract the in-frame CDR3beta repertoires. Diversity metrics were computed in VDJtools 1.2.1 after downsampling each sample to 42,000 randomly selected UMIs. For the top 3,000 clones of each sample pair, the repertoire overlap metrics D, R and F2 were calculated in VDJtools. The reads underwent TCRdb reprocessing, giving one record for each CDR3 protein sequence and no DNA. TCRdb, not the original authors, processed these V and J calls. The sample's table covers several thousand distinct CDR3 sequences. The ten largest clones capture about 24% of the sample.

Via the germline V gene (reference sequence), CDR1 is LNHNV and CDR2 YYDKDF. Taken from cysteine to phenylalanine, the CDR3 has 15 residues. The DNA is not on file. Broad study findings and their caveats: Normalized Shannon-Wiener diversity was similarly high in the TSTEM and TPEX subsets, while the effector memory subsets were comparatively less diverse. Although both stem-like subsets shared clonotypes with effector memory cells, the overlap between TSTEM and TPEX repertoires was minimal, suggesting distinct antigen spectra for the TSTEM and TPEX subsets. Sequencing was limited to TCRbeta chains, and the repertoire comparisons were based on about 6 donors analyzed with paired t-tests and Bonferroni correction. Based on Chao1 estimates, TSTEM subsets appeared to have greater repertoire diversity than TPEX subsets, which could potentially reflect a broader range of specificities.

Turning to this clonotype: The specificity of this receptor is unknown.

This chain is built from TRBV15 and TRBJ2-7; TCRdb outputs TRBD2, but without DNA this stays unchecked. This clonotype originated in a human donor in good health. Sequencing input: CD8+ T cells from PBMCs. CDR3 region: CATSGWVSGSYEQYF.